A single T cell receptor (beta chain) is shown here with its context. This record comes from a study of blood T cell repertoires in COVID-19. Study processing details: Amplified reference gene primers provided the basis for estimating nucleated cell counts. Profiling relied on immunoSEQ multiplex PCR, and the TCRdb table lists in-frame clones only, not all of them. V and J calls and clone size come straight from that table; D and trimming were deduced from the DNA. Among around 86,000 clones listed, approximately 85% were seen once. The CDR3 runs 16 residues. The V segment lost 2 bases and the J segment 3 bases; nucleotides outside the gene matches: 6. Germline-derived CDR1 and CDR2 are SGHVS and FQNEAQ.

The specimen sequenced was peripheral blood. V gene TRBV7-8 combines with J gene TRBJ2-7, with 11 bases aligning to TRBD2. The sequence derives from a human donor in a cohort sampled during active COVID-19. The CDR3 loop reads CASSLTPSGGSYEQYF. The CDR3 coding sequence is TGTGCCAGCAGCTTAACCCCTAGCGGGGGGAGCTACGAGCAGTACTTC.